This TCR beta chain was obtained from a study of CD8 T cells in ankylosing spondylitis. Overall study findings and caveats: Several highly homologous variants made up a TCR beta motif, and this motif appeared characteristic of ankylosing spondylitis blood.

This clonotype was detected a few times. Its target is not known. A single record per CDR3 protein comes from TCRdb applying MiXCR to the 5' RACE reads. The sample holds roughly 450,000 distinct CDR3 sequences, 25% to 30% seen once. Germline values: CDR1 ENHRY, CDR2 SYGVKD. This CDR3 spans 12 amino acids. V gave up 8 bases and J gave up 4 bases; unmatched junction bases: 1. Sequencing was carried out using blood, either unsorted or a sorted T cell fraction (not recorded which). The chain recombines TRBV10-3 with TRBJ2-2; TRBD2 matches 7 bases. The TCR sequence derives from a male donor with ankylosing spondylitis. CDR3 nucleotides: TGTGCCATCGCGGGGGTCACCGGGGAGCTGTTTTTT. Translating gives CAIAGVTGELFF.